This is a list of T cell receptor beta chains from one sample in a study of brain metastases from non-small cell lung cancer. The data were produced by immunoSEQ multiplex PCR, yet TCRdb's version contains in-frame clones alone and is incomplete. Counted here are roughly 2,000 clones, about four fifths occurring once; the ten biggest clones make up 7.5% to 9.5%. The sequenced sample was tumor-adjacent normal tissue. The receptors shown here come from a donor older than 35 with non-small cell lung cancer. Each CDR3 is given with its conserved first and last residue.

>TRBV5-4
CASSLSRVTEAFF
>TRBV5-1
CASSWLGGNEQYF
>TRBV5-6
CASSLEATPPYEQYF
>TRBV19
CASSIWGLYNEQFF
>TRBV5-6
CASGQNYGYTF
>TRBV9
CASSLRDNEQFF
>TRBV6-5
CASKRQRGTGELFF
>TRBV15
CAISPAWNRGQETQYF
>TRBV6-5
CASNYSGLRTDTQYF
>TRBV19
CASTPGLSDSPLHF
>TRBV9
CASSSGDRVYEQYF
>TRBV6-6
CASTEDPRHGYTF
>TRBV19
CASSARVGGQPQHF
>TRBV20-1
CSASRGRGGYEQYF
>TRBV19
CASSIAGDHYNEQFF
>TRBV28
CASSPPLPSGNTIYF
>TRBV3-1/TRBV3-2
CASSPSMNTEAFF
>TRBV24-1
CATSGTGDTGELFF
>TRBV7-2
CASAPGPRRTTNEKLFF
>TRBV6-2/TRBV6-3
CASSSLLGDGGNQPQHF
>TRBV2
CEGGRGASLGELFF
>TRBV3-1/TRBV3-2
CASSQDQPVNTEAFF
>TRBV5-1
CASSPQGDNEQFF
>TRBV19
CASMGLAVDQETQYF
>TRBV3-1/TRBV3-2
CASSLRSSGTYQETQYF
>TRBV7-2
CASSLGRGRGTGELFF
>TRBV9
CASRGPGDTGELFF
>TRBV28
CASRTGNQPQHF
>TRBV9
CASSPGTEETQYF
>TRBV19
CASSIQGQGFSYEQYF
>TRBV20-1
CSASPGQGGTDTQYF
>TRBV5-1
CASSLGAGGETQYF
>TRBV14
CASSPHWGRDSSTDTQYF
>TRBV18
CASSPGGQGTDTQYF
>TRBV6-6
CASIPDRGNTEAFF
>TRBV7-6
CASSWDRGNEQYF
>TRBV5-6
CASSFMLNEQFF
>TRBV4-2
CASSQDTENYGYTF
>TRBV28
CASSLSPLNRGRLGETQYF
>TRBV6-2/TRBV6-3
CASSYPSGQPQHF
>TRBV9
CASSVGGTDTQYF
>TRBV7-3
CASTPNPGANVLTF
>TRBV3-1/TRBV3-2
CASSAPGQLNYGYTF
>TRBV30
CAWKKAGNTIYF
>TRBV15
CATSLRTGTDTQYF